This TCR beta chain was identified during a study of CXCR3-negative and CXCR3-positive naive CD8 T cells. Whole-study findings and limits: Relative to CXCR3-negative naive cells, CXCR3-positive naive cells had more hydrophobic TRB CDR3s. Both naive subsets showed comparably high diversity, and memory CD8+ cells showed much lower diversity. Naive CXCR3-positive and CXCR3-negative cells shared similar TRBV-TRBJ usage, unlike memory cells.

A CD45RO-CCR7+CD27+CD95- profile was what naive CD8+ T cells displayed. Concerning this clonotype: The antigen is unknown.

TRB cDNA was prepared as libraries by UMI-labeled 5' RACE. For each CDR3 protein, TCRdb gives one entry from its re-call of the 5' RACE reads, without DNA. Recorded for this sample: roughly 63,000 distinct CDR3 sequences. The CDR3 covers 14 residues. The specimen was naive CXCR3+ CD8+ T cells from blood. Specified subset: CD45RO-CCR7+CD27+CD95- naive CD8+ T cells expressing CXCR3 (TNR3+). This receptor was obtained from a human donor in good health. Some clones in this sample may be carry-over from other donors' samples. V gene TRBV12-3 or TRBV12-4 combines with J gene TRBJ2-5; TCRdb reports TRBD1, a call that lacks DNA to check it against. The CDR3 loop is CATLRTSKEETQYF.